What follows are 22 T cell receptor beta chains derived from one specimen sequenced in a study of technical replicates of blood from several donors. The repertoire was sequenced with immunoSEQ multiplex PCR; TCRdb's copy has only in-frame clones and lacks some. The table records approximately 60,000 clones, around 85% of them present only once. Sequences were obtained from PBMCs. These receptors came from a human donor in good health. Some clones in this sample may be carry-over from other donors' samples.

The chain employs TRBV7-2 and TRBJ2-3; the D is unclear. V was clipped by 2 bases and J by 1 base, with 13 bases between them. CDR3 length: 16 amino acids. CDR1 and CDR2 from the germline V gene are SGHTA and FQGNSA. In DNA, the CDR3 is TGTGCCAGCAGCTTACTCGCGCTCGCGGGCACAGATACGCAGTATTTT. Protein product: CASSLLALAGTDTQYF.

This rearrangement joins TRBV27 to TRBJ1-5; D might be TRBD1 (6 bases). The CDR3 runs 15 residues. Germline CDR1 is MNHEY and CDR2 is SMNVEV (reference sequence). V was pared by 6 bases and J by 0 bases, with 12 bases between. CDR3 in DNA: TGTGCCAGCAGACCGCGGGGGGCTAGCAATCAGCCCCAGCATTTT. Protein: CASRPRGASNQPQHF.

This chain joins TRBV4-1 and TRBJ2-5; D is uncertain. The germline V gene encodes CDR1 MGHRA and CDR2 YSYEKL. The CDR3 runs to 13 residues. The V end lost 4 bases, the J end lost 5 bases, and 11 bases lay between the germline ends. CDR3: CASSLVSVETQYF. The CDR3 region has the DNA TGCGCCAGCAGCCTCGTGAGCGTGGAGACCCAGTACTTC.

V is TRBV5-1 and J is TRBJ2-2; D possibly corresponds to TRBD1 (6 bases). The CDR3 extends over 13 amino acids. Germline V gene data show CDR1 as SGHRS and CDR2 as YFSETQ. Trimming took 6 bases from V and 2 from J, leaving 8 bases between them. CDR3 protein: CASKGDNTGELFF. In nucleotides, the CDR3 is TGCGCCAGCAAGGGGGACAACACCGGGGAGCTGTTTTTT.

V is TRBV4-3 and J is TRBJ2-1; 15 bases fit TRBD2. This CDR3 region has 20 residues. Germline CDR1 reads LGHNA; CDR2 reads YSLEER. With 1 base clipped from V and 5 bases from J, the junction kept 12 bases outside the gene matches. The CDR3 DNA reads as TGCGCCAGCAGCCAAGTTTACGGGACTAGCGGGAGGTTGTGGGACAATGAGCAGTTCTTC. Translation gives CASSQVYGTSGRLWDNEQFF.

The rearrangement joins TRBV2 to TRBJ2-7; D is possibly TRBD1 (5 bases). Between the trimmed V and J ends, which lost 2 bases and 7 bases, there was a span of 12 bases. This CDR3 is 13 amino acids long. Germline-derived CDR1 and CDR2 are SNHLY and FYNNEI. The CDR3 nucleotides are TGTGCCAGCAGTGAAAGGGTTAGGGGAGAGCAGTACTTC. Its protein is CASSERVRGEQYF. Supplemented by reference TRBV2 and TRBJ2-7, the full variable domain reads EPEVTQTPSHQVTQMGQEVILRCVPISNHLYFYWYRQILGQKVEFLVSFYNNEISEKSEIFDDQFSVERPDGSNFTLKIRSTKLEDSAMYFCASSERVRGEQYFGPGTRLTVT.

This clone has a single count. This chain uses TRBV29-1 with TRBJ2-2, with TRBD2 identical over 7 bases. The germline CDR1 and CDR2 sequences are SQVTM and ANQGSEA. The CDR3 contains 15 residues. The V segment lost 7 bases and the J segment 1 base; nucleotides outside the gene matches: 9. The CDR3 loop reads CSARRAGENTGELFF. Here the CDR3 DNA reads TGCAGCGCCCGGCGGGCGGGGGAGAACACCGGGGAGCTGTTTTTT.

This chain links TRBV27 with TRBJ1-2; no firm D call. The CDR3 totals 12 residues. The V gene lost 4 bases and the J gene lost 4 bases, with 7 bases spanning the gap. Germline CDR1 and CDR2: MNHEY and SMNVEV (reference sequence). The CDR3 region is CASSSTPYGYTF. As DNA, the CDR3 is TGTGCCAGCAGTTCAACTCCCTATGGCTACACCTTC.

The J gene is TRBJ1-6, the V gene TRBV27, with no clear D. V gave up 4 bases and J gave up 7 bases, with 14 bases separating them. The V gene's germline CDR1 is MNHEY and CDR2 SMNVEV (reference sequence). The CDR3 runs to 15 residues. The CDR3 region is CASSSVPTGNSPLHF. The CDR3 DNA reads as TGTGCCAGCAGTTCCGTTCCCACGGGGAATTCACCCCTCCACTTT.

This chain connects TRBV11-2 to TRBJ1-5; maybe TRBD1 (5 bases). Germline lookup yields CDR1 SGHAT and CDR2 FQNNGV. V shed 3 bases and J shed 4 bases, with 7 bases lying between them. The CDR3 sequence is 13 residues long. CDR3 bases: TGTGCCAGCAGCTTCGCAGGGAATCAGCCCCAGCATTTT. It is translated as CASSFAGNQPQHF.

The V call is TRBV19, the J call TRBJ2-1, with a weak D call TRBD2 (6 bases). Trimming left V 0 bases short and J 3 bases short, with 15 bases between. Germline CDR1 is LNHDA and CDR2 is SQIVND (reference sequence). The length of the CDR3 is 17 residues. The CDR3 region is CASSIDPPAGRYNEQFF. The CDR3 DNA sequence: TGTGCCAGTAGTATAGACCCCCCGGCGGGGCGCTACAATGAGCAGTTCTTC.

The genes are TRBV5-6 and TRBJ1-2; possible D gene TRBD1, 5 bases. The germline V gene encodes CDR1 SGHDT and CDR2 YYEEEE. The CDR3 is 13 amino acids. The V end was cut by 4 bases, the J end by 4 bases, with 11 bases between. In DNA, the CDR3 is TGTGCCAGCAGCCTCAGGGATACCTATGGCTACACCTTC. Translation gives CASSLRDTYGYTF.

This clone was found once. This chain joins TRBV5-1 and TRBJ2-6; 8 bases agree with TRBD1. This CDR3 is 16 amino acids long. J was trimmed by 2 bases and V by 3 bases; bases with no gene match: 4. CDR1 and CDR2 (germline): SGHRS, YFSETQ. CDR3 residues: CASSSDRAPGANVLTF. CDR3 in DNA: TGCGCCAGCAGCTCGGACAGGGCGCCTGGGGCCAACGTCCTGACTTTC.

The chain links TRBV20-1 to TRBJ1-1; tentatively, D is TRBD1 (5 bases). In germline, CDR1 is DFQATT, CDR2 SNEGSKA (reference sequence). Trimming stripped 6 bases from V and 4 bases from J, with 9 bases between. The CDR3 is 11 residues long. CDR3 in DNA: TGCAGTGCCCGGGGGTCCACTGAAGCTTTCTTT. This codes for CSARGSTEAFF.

This chain uses TRBV4-1 with TRBJ2-2; 13 nucleotides match TRBD2. Unmatched junction bases numbered 6, after V lost 4 bases and J lost 4 bases. The CDR3 sequence is 17 residues long. In germline, CDR1 is MGHRA, CDR2 YSYEKL. CDR3 loop: CASSPGLAGVGTGELFF. The CDR3 DNA is TGCGCCAGCAGCCCCGGACTAGCGGGAGTGGGCACCGGGGAGCTGTTTTTT.

The chain is built from TRBV9 and TRBJ1-2; a possible D gene is TRBD1 (5 bases). Germline-derived CDR1 and CDR2 are SGDLS and YYNGEE. Trimming pared 0 bases from V and 0 bases from J, leaving 6 bases between. The CDR3 has 14 residues. CDR3 nucleotide sequence: TGTGCCAGCAGCGTAGTAGGGGCTAACTATGGCTACACCTTC. Translation gives CASSVVGANYGYTF.

In this sample, this clone turned up once. The J gene is TRBJ2-7, the V gene TRBV7-9, with D tentatively TRBD2 (5 bases). The V and J ends lost 7 bases and 4 bases respectively, with 20 bases between them. Germline CDR1 is SEHNR and CDR2 is FQNEAQ (reference sequence). This CDR3 is built from 15 residues. This CDR3 is CASNPPGINLYEQYF. The CDR3 DNA sequence: TGTGCCAGCAACCCACCGGGAATAAACTTGTACGAGCAGTACTTC.

This clone has ten or more counts. This chain links TRBV7-2 with TRBJ2-7, with D tentatively TRBD1 (5 bases). The CDR3 is made up of 13 amino acids. Germline V CDR1 and CDR2: SGHTA, FQGNSA. Trimming took 3 bases from V and 7 from J, leaving 13 bases between them. CDR3 region: CASSFAGPGEQYF. The CDR3 DNA reads TGTGCCAGCAGCTTCGCCGGGCCAGGGGAGCAGTACTTC. Complete variable domain (other parts from reference TRBV7-2 and TRBJ2-7): GAGVSQSPSNKVTEKGKDVELRCDPISGHTALYWYRQSLGQGLEFLIYFQGNSAPDKSGLPSDRFSAERTGGSVSTLTIQRTQQEDSAVYLCASSFAGPGEQYFGPGTRLTVT.

The sample holds one count of this clone. The rearrangement links TRBV6-6 to TRBJ1-1; D not certain. CDR1 is MNHNY, CDR2 SVGAGI, per germline (reference sequence). CDR3 size: 12 residues. Trimming took 6 bases from V and 1 from J, leaving 6 bases between them. The CDR3 loop reads CASSLKNTEAFF. CDR3 nucleotide sequence: TGTGCCAGCAGCCTTAAGAACACTGAAGCTTTCTTT.

V is TRBV19 and J is TRBJ1-2, with a weak D call TRBD1 (5 bases). Germline V gene lookup returns CDR1 LNHDA and CDR2 SQIVND (reference sequence). The CDR3 loop spans 12 amino acids. The V end lost 7 bases, the J end lost 7 bases, and 13 bases lay between the germline ends. The CDR3 DNA follows: TGTGCCAGTACCCTGCCCGGGGGTGGCTACACCTTC. Protein product: CASTLPGGGYTF. The complete variable domain, with remaining parts taken from reference TRBV19 and TRBJ1-2, reads DGGITQSPKYLFRKEGQNVTLSCEQNLNHDAMYWYRQDPGQGLRLIYYSQIVNDFQKGDIAEGYSVSREKKESFPLTVTSAQKNPTAFYLCASTLPGGGYTFGSGTRLTVV.

The gene calls are TRBV19 and TRBJ1-5; possible D gene TRBD1, 5 bases. Germline-derived CDR1 and CDR2 are LNHDA and SQIVND (reference sequence). V lost 4 bases and J 9 bases, leaving 19 bases between the germline ends. The CDR3 extends over 15 amino acids. CDR3 DNA: TGTGCCAGTAGTAGTCCTCGGGGGGAGGCATGGCCCCAGCATTTT. Translation gives CASSSPRGEAWPQHF.

The gene calls are TRBV4-3 and TRBJ2-2, with 13 bases lining up with TRBD2. The CDR3 sequence is 18 residues long. From germline, CDR1 is LGHNA and CDR2 YSLEER. The trim removed 1 base at V and 1 base at J, leaving 3 bases unmatched. The CDR3 DNA follows: TGCGCCAGCAGCCAAGGTTGGACTAGCGGGGGGAACACCGGGGAGCTGTTTTTT. It yields the protein CASSQGWTSGGNTGELFF.